The 24 T cell receptor beta chains presented below share a single source sample, sequenced in a study of shared clonotypes between healthy human individuals (dated by TCRdb to 2018 to 2020). CD8 naive samples were CD45RO-negative cells positively selected for CCR7, giving a CD45RA+CCR7+ population that excluded TemRA cells. The library was produced with the immunoSEQ multiplex PCR assay. TCRdb re-hosts the immuneACCESS table, in-frame sequences only. Its copies lack some clones; in the studies checked, an unresolved V gene accounts for under half of them, and the cause for the rest is not known. For this sample the table gives about 2,200,000 clones, of which about 92% were detected only once. The biggest ten clones account for over 1.5% of the sample. The specimen sequenced was naive CD8+ T cells from PBMCs. This specimen's cell subset or site label, per the study, means: CD45RA+CCR7+. These receptors originate from a man aged 18 to 29 in good health. Some clones in this sample may be carry-over from other donors' samples.

The chain carries TRBV6-5 and TRBJ2-1; D ambiguous. Germline V gene sequence: CDR1 MNHEY, CDR2 SVGAGI. The length of the CDR3 is 13 residues. The V gene lost 8 bases and the J gene lost 7 bases, with 15 bases spanning the gap. The CDR3 loop reads CASGPAYINEQFF. The CDR3 coding sequence is TGTGCCAGCGGCCCCGCTTACATAAATGAGCAGTTCTTC.

This chain joins TRBV27 and TRBJ2-5; TRBD2 might be the D (6 bases). V was shortened by 5 bases and J by 7 bases, with 8 bases between the two germline ends. This CDR3 is built from 11 residues. Germline CDR1 reads MNHEY; CDR2 reads SMNVEV (reference sequence). The CDR3 DNA sequence: TGTGCCAGCAGTATCGGGGGGACCCAGTACTTC. It codes for CASSIGGTQYF.

Worth noting for this clone: This specimen includes other DNA sequences encoding the same CDR3. In DNA form, the CDR3 reads TGCGCCAGCAGCCCAGCCGGAGGGGACACCGGGGAGCTGTTTTTT. As protein: CASSPAGGDTGELFF. The chain employs TRBV5-1 and TRBJ2-2; possibly TRBD2 for D (6 bases). This CDR3 contains 15 residues. Per the germline V gene, CDR1 is SGHRS and CDR2 is YFSETQ. Trimming removed 4 bases from V and 3 bases from J, with 13 bases in between.

The chain combines TRBV9 with TRBJ1-2; tentative D call: TRBD1 (5 bases). Per germline, CDR1 SGDLS and CDR2 YYNGEE. V was shortened by 0 bases and J by 1 base, with 10 bases between the two germline ends. CDR3 length equals 15 residues. This CDR3 reads CASSVEGRINYGYTF. CDR3 sequence (DNA): TGTGCCAGCAGCGTAGAGGGACGGATTAACTATGGCTACACCTTC. The full variable domain, completed using reference TRBV9 and TRBJ1-2, is DSGVTQTPKHLITATGQRVTLRCSPRSGDLSVYWYQQSLDQGLQFLIQYYNGEERAKGNILERFSAQQFPDLHSELNLSSLELGDSALYFCASSVEGRINYGYTFGSGTRLTVV.

The rearrangement links TRBV5-1 to TRBJ1-2; no reliable D call. Trimming removed 0 bases from V and 3 bases from J, with 12 bases in between. The germline CDR1 and CDR2 sequences are SGHRS and YFSETQ. This CDR3 is 15 amino acids long. As DNA, the CDR3 is TGCGCCAGCAGCTTGGGTGGCAGGCCCGACTATGGCTACACCTTC. Protein product: CASSLGGRPDYGYTF.

In regard to this clone: This same CDR3 is encoded by further DNA sequences in the sample. This CDR3 reads CASSLWGQQETQYF. CDR3 bases: TGTGCCAGCAGTTTATGGGGACAGCAAGAGACCCAGTACTTC. V is TRBV28 and J is TRBJ2-5; 7 bases map to TRBD1. V gave up 0 bases and J gave up 2 bases; unmatched junction bases: 0. The CDR3 loop spans 14 amino acids. Germline V gives CDR1 MDHEN, CDR2 SYDVKM.

This sequence joins TRBV30 and TRBJ2-7, with a possible D match to TRBD1 (5 bases). V dropped 0 bases and J dropped 2 bases, with 8 bases sitting between them. The CDR3 sequence is 13 residues long. Per germline, CDR1 GTSNPN and CDR2 SVGIG (reference sequence). CDR3 region: CAWSVPRAYEQYF. Written as DNA, the CDR3 is TGTGCCTGGAGTGTACCCAGGGCCTACGAGCAGTACTTC.

The chain employs TRBV4-3 and TRBJ1-5; no clear D gene. CDR3 size: 15 residues. Germline CDR1 is LGHNA and CDR2 is YSLEER. V dropped 2 bases and J dropped 3 bases, with 11 bases sitting between them. The CDR3 DNA reads TGCGCCAGCAGCCAAAGTATAGCGTTCAATCAGCCCCAGCATTTT. It translates to CASSQSIAFNQPQHF.

The chain uses TRBV10-3 and TRBJ2-7, with 8 bases that match TRBD1. Germline V CDR1 and CDR2: ENHRY, SYGVKD. J gave up 3 bases and V 6 bases, and 1 base lay outside the gene matches. The CDR3 spans 12 residues. The CDR3 sequence: CAIRGQDYEQYF. CDR3 sequence (DNA): TGTGCCATCAGGGGACAGGACTACGAGCAGTACTTC.

The V gene is TRBV4-3, the J gene TRBJ2-7; no firm D call. CDR1 is LGHNA and CDR2 is YSLEER in the germline V gene. Deletions cut 0 bases from V and 4 bases from J, with 10 bases between. The CDR3 loop spans 14 amino acids. The CDR3 coding sequence is TGCGCCAGCAGCCAAGAATCAGATATGTACGAGCAGTACTTC. Amino acid sequence: CASSQESDMYEQYF.

To note about this clone: Relative to the germline gene, one junction end is altered; a read error may explain this. The chain combines TRBV7-9 with TRBJ2-7; 13 nucleotides line up with TRBD2. Germline CDR1 SEHNR, CDR2 FQNEAQ (reference sequence). The CDR3 length is 15 residues. CDR3 DNA: TGTGCCAGCAGCGCCTGGACTAGCGGGAGATCCTCTATTTTCTTC. Its translation: CASSAWTSGRSSIFF.

Only one count was recorded for this clone. The gene calls are TRBV4-2 and TRBJ2-7; 7 bases line up with TRBD1. The CDR3 consists of 14 residues. V lost 3 bases to trimming and J lost 4 bases; unmatched junction nucleotides: 6. In germline, CDR1 is LGHNA, CDR2 YNFKEQ. CDR3 nucleotide sequence: TGTGCCAGCAGCCATCGGGACAGCTTATACGAGCAGTACTTC. Translated, it gives CASSHRDSLYEQYF.

This clone was seen a few times. The rearrangement uses TRBV5-6 and TRBJ1-4; D gene unclear. Trimming cost V 4 bases and J 5 bases, with 18 bases left between them. The CDR3 extends over 16 amino acids. Germline values: CDR1 SGHDT, CDR2 YYEEEE. The CDR3 DNA reads as TGTGCCAGCAGCCTGACGTCGTGGGCGCGCAATGAAAAACTGTTTTTT. As protein: CASSLTSWARNEKLFF.

The chain carries TRBV10-3 and TRBJ2-2; 10 nucleotides align to TRBD2. This CDR3 has 13 residues. V was pared by 9 bases and J by 3 bases, with 1 base of the junction left unmatched. Germline CDR1 ENHRY, CDR2 SYGVKD. Here the CDR3 reads CAIAGGDTGELFF. The CDR3 coding sequence is TGTGCCATAGCGGGAGGGGACACCGGGGAGCTGTTTTTT.

The count of this clone is one. V gene TRBV7-2 combines with J gene TRBJ2-3; unclear D gene. The CDR3 is 13 residues long. Germline values: CDR1 SGHTA, CDR2 FQGNSA. Trimming shortened V by 5 bases and J by 0 bases, and 6 bases separated the two germline ends. CDR3 nucleotide sequence: TGTGCCAGCAGCCCTATAAGCACAGATACGCAGTATTTT. Its translation is CASSPISTDTQYF.

This chain connects TRBV7-9 to TRBJ2-3; the match to TRBD2 covers 12 bases. The CDR3 runs to 16 residues. Germline V CDR1 and CDR2: SEHNR, FQNEAQ (reference sequence). The junction had 5 bases not matched to a gene; V was cut back by 4 bases and J by 3 bases. CDR3 nucleotide sequence: TGTGCCAGCAGCTCGCCTAGCGGGAGGGCTACAGATACGCAGTATTTT. Its protein is CASSSPSGRATDTQYF.

This clone was seen only once. CDR3: CASSPTGENSYEQYF. As DNA, the CDR3 is TGTGCCAGCAGTCCAACAGGGGAGAACTCCTACGAGCAGTACTTC. This chain links TRBV6-5 with TRBJ2-7; TRBD1 matches at 7 bases. Germline loops: CDR1 MNHEY, CDR2 SVGAGI. This CDR3 contains 15 residues. V shed 5 bases and J 0 bases; nucleotides not matched to a gene: 7.

The V and J genes are TRBV19 and TRBJ1-5; D is ambiguous. This CDR3 spans 15 amino acids. The V gene lost 5 bases and the J gene lost 0 bases, with 11 bases spanning the gap. The germline V gene encodes CDR1 LNHDA and CDR2 SQIVND (reference sequence). CDR3 sequence reads: CASSVLEGSNQPQHF. In DNA form, the CDR3 reads TGTGCCAGTAGTGTGTTGGAGGGTAGCAATCAGCCCCAGCATTTT. The full variable domain, with the rest looked up from reference TRBV19 and TRBJ1-5, is DGGITQSPKYLFRKEGQNVTLSCEQNLNHDAMYWYRQDPGQGLRLIYYSQIVNDFQKGDIAEGYSVSREKKESFPLTVTSAQKNPTAFYLCASSVLEGSNQPQHFGDGTRLSIL.

Concerning this clone itself: Other DNA sequences in this specimen translate into the identical CDR3. The chain has TRBV7-9 and TRBJ2-7; D is possibly TRBD1 (6 bases). Germline CDR1 SEHNR, CDR2 FQNEAQ (reference sequence). The V end lost 1 base, the J end lost 7 bases, and 8 bases lay between the germline ends. This CDR3 region has 12 residues. CDR3 sequence: CASSLDRVEQYF. The CDR3 region has the DNA TGTGCCAGCAGCTTAGACAGGGTTGAGCAGTACTTC.

This rearrangement joins TRBV28 to TRBJ2-7, with D tentatively TRBD1 (6 bases). CDR3 length: 15 residues. Deletions cut 10 bases from V and 3 bases from J, with 22 bases between. Germline V gives CDR1 MDHEN, CDR2 SYDVKM. CDR3 in amino acids: CATDRPGTTVYEQYF. CDR3 bases: TGTGCCACCGACCGCCCCGGGACAACCGTCTACGAGCAGTACTTC. Complete variable domain (other parts from reference TRBV28 and TRBJ2-7): DVKVTQSSRYLVKRTGEKVFLECVQDMDHENMFWYRQDPGLGLRLIYFSYDVKMKEKGDIPEGYSVSREKKERFSLILESASTNQTSMYLCATDRPGTTVYEQYFGPGTRLTVT.

The chain joins TRBV6-4 to TRBJ2-1; 9 bases are a match to TRBD2. V lost 7 bases, J lost 7 bases, and 14 bases stayed unmatched. This CDR3 region has 16 residues. Germline CDR1 reads MRHNA; CDR2 reads SNTAGT. CDR3 amino acids: CASKPTSGRPVNEQFF. CDR3 in DNA: TGTGCCAGCAAGCCGACTAGCGGACGCCCCGTGAATGAGCAGTTCTTC.

The sample holds one count of this clone. The rearrangement joins TRBV5-6 to TRBJ2-1; 7 bases align to TRBD2. The germline V gene encodes CDR1 SGHDT and CDR2 YYEEEE. There are 16 residues in the CDR3. Trimming took 1 base from V and 7 from J; bases not matched to a gene: 11. CDR3 nucleotides: TGTGCCAGCAGCTTGTTACCGGATCGGCGGGAGAATGAGCAGTTCTTC. Translating it yields CASSLLPDRRENEQFF.

The chain has TRBV9 and TRBJ2-1; D tentatively fits TRBD1 or TRBD2 (5 bases each). The CDR3 consists of 16 residues. The V and J ends lost 4 bases and 0 bases respectively, with 14 bases between them. The germline CDR1 and CDR2 sequences are SGDLS and YYNGEE. The CDR3, as DNA: TGTGCCAGCAGCCTAACCCGGGACGTCTCCTACAATGAGCAGTTCTTC. Amino acid sequence: CASSLTRDVSYNEQFF.

This clone was counted a single time. The V call is TRBV5-1, the J call TRBJ2-1, with TRBD2 as a possible D gene (5 bases). The V end was cut by 0 bases, the J end by 5 bases, with 6 bases between. Germline V lookup: CDR1 SGHRS, CDR2 YFSETQ. The CDR3 is 13 residues long. The CDR3 sequence: CASSLDGDNEQFF. The CDR3 nucleotides read TGCGCCAGCAGCTTGGACGGGGACAATGAGCAGTTCTTC.